This entry lists 31 T cell receptor beta chains sequenced from one sample in a study of shared clonotypes between healthy human individuals. Sequencing used immunoSEQ multiplex PCR; TCRdb keeps in-frame clones, though not all of them. The sample holds a few hundred thousand clones, just over 65% seen once. Sequencing was carried out using memory CD4+ T cells sorted from blood. Subset defined: CD45RA-negative fraction. The receptors were gathered from a man aged 25-45 years in good health.

In the case of this clone: A clone one base away is much larger, so this may be a read error. This chain connects TRBV18 to TRBJ2-3; D unresolved. From germline, CDR1 is KGHSH and CDR2 LQKENI. The V end lost 3 bases, the J end lost 5 bases, and 12 bases lay between the germline ends. The CDR3 sequence is 14 residues long. CDR3 sequence: CASSPVASVDTQYF. DNA for the CDR3: TGTGCCAGCTCACCCGTTGCCTCGGTAGATACGCAGTATTTT.

To note about this clone: The same CDR3 arises from other DNA sequences in this sample as well. The chain carries TRBV11-3 and TRBJ2-1; D is unresolved. Trimming cost V 2 bases and J 8 bases, with 10 bases left between them. Germline-derived CDR1 and CDR2 are SGHNT and YENEEA. The CDR3 covers 13 residues. CDR3 in amino acids: CASSLRPRHEQFF. In DNA, the CDR3 is TGTGCCAGCAGCTTAAGACCCCGACATGAGCAGTTCTTC.

J is TRBJ1-1 and V is TRBV10-2; D uncertain. This CDR3 has 15 residues. Trimming pared 0 bases from V and 1 base from J, leaving 9 bases between. Germline V CDR1 and CDR2: WSHSY, SAAADI. The CDR3 here is CASSESRYGNTEAFF. CDR3 DNA sequence: TGCGCCAGCAGTGAGTCGAGGTACGGGAACACTGAAGCTTTCTTT.

Only one count was recorded for this clone. The V call is TRBV15, the J call TRBJ2-1; D perhaps matches TRBD2 (6 bases). Germline CDR1 reads LNHNV; CDR2 reads YYDKDF (reference sequence). Trimming cost V 3 bases and J 4 bases, with 13 bases left between them. CDR3 length: 15 amino acids. The CDR3 spells CATSSMRGIYNEQFF. For the CDR3, the DNA is TGTGCCACCAGCAGTATGCGGGGCATTTACAATGAGCAGTTCTTC. The full variable domain, with the rest looked up from reference TRBV15 and TRBJ2-1, is DAMVIQNPRYQVTQFGKPVTLSCSQTLNHNVMYWYQQKSSQAPKLLFHYYDKDFNNEADTPDNFQSRRPNTSFCFLDIRSPGLGDTAMYLCATSSMRGIYNEQFFGPGTRLTVL.

At least ten counts were recorded for this clone. The chain has TRBV6-4 and TRBJ2-3; 10 positions match TRBD1. V dropped 3 bases and J dropped 1; count of bases not matched to a gene: 1. The V gene's germline CDR1 is MRHNA and CDR2 SNTAGT. This CDR3 contains 15 residues. The CDR3 nucleotides are TGTGCCAGCAGTGAGGGGACAGGGGGCACAGATACGCAGTATTTT. Translation gives CASSEGTGGTDTQYF.

This chain joins TRBV4-2 and TRBJ2-1, with D perhaps TRBD2 (5 bases). The length of the CDR3 is 16 residues. Trimming removed 3 bases at V and 5 bases at J, with 17 bases between. The V gene's germline CDR1 is LGHNA and CDR2 YNFKEQ. CDR3 DNA: TGTGCCAGCAGCCACTCAATAGGACTGTATGACAATGAGCAGTTCTTC. It encodes CASSHSIGLYDNEQFF.

The gene calls are TRBV6-1 and TRBJ1-4, with D perhaps matching TRBD1 (5 bases). The CDR3 contains 14 residues. CDR1 is MNHNS, CDR2 SASEGT, per germline. Deletions cut 9 bases from V and 8 bases from J, with 19 bases between. The CDR3 DNA reads TGTGCCAGTGCCGGAGGGGCCCCGTTGGAAAAACTGTTTTTT. Its protein product is CASAGGAPLEKLFF.

The chain has TRBV7-9 and TRBJ2-1; D gene unclear. The germline V gene has CDR1 SEHNR and CDR2 FQNEAQ (reference sequence). This CDR3 is 12 amino acids long. V was shortened by 2 bases and J by 9 bases, with 8 bases between the two germline ends. The CDR3 DNA reads as TGTGCCAGCAGCTTATATTGGGTTGAGCAGTTCTTC. It yields the protein CASSLYWVEQFF.

The chain combines TRBV25-1 with TRBJ1-1; a possible D gene is TRBD1 (5 bases). V was trimmed by 2 bases and J by 9 bases, leaving 22 bases between them. This CDR3 is 16 amino acids long. Germline values: CDR1 MGHDK, CDR2 SYGVNS. The CDR3 bases are TGTGCCAGCAGTGAACCAACCAACAGGTCGCCGATTAAAGCTTTCTTT. Protein: CASSEPTNRSPIKAFF.

V usage is TRBV15 and J usage is TRBJ2-2, with D possibly being TRBD1 or TRBD2 (5 bases each). CDR3 length equals 17 residues. Trimming stripped 4 bases from V and 4 bases from J, with 19 bases between. Looked up from germline, CDR1 is LNHNV and CDR2 is YYDKDF (reference sequence). CDR3 DNA sequence: TGTGCCACCAGCACCACTTTCCGGGACGGGTTCACCGGGGAGCTGTTTTTT. Translating it yields CATSTTFRDGFTGELFF.

This clone appeared a few times. The chain uses TRBV5-6 and TRBJ2-2; 7 nucleotides agree with TRBD1. With V trimmed by 1 base and J by 3 bases, 6 bases remained unmatched. The CDR3 is made up of 16 amino acids. The germline gives CDR1 SGHDT, CDR2 YYEEEE. CDR3 sequence: CASSLLTGAYTGELFF. As DNA, the CDR3 is TGTGCCAGCAGCTTGCTTACAGGGGCCTACACCGGGGAGCTGTTTTTT.

This chain links TRBV19 with TRBJ2-1; D is possibly TRBD2 (5 bases). V lost 1 base, J lost 3 bases, and 13 bases lay in between. Per the germline V gene, CDR1 is LNHDA and CDR2 is SQIVND (reference sequence). This CDR3 spans 16 amino acids. CDR3: CASSIAEGAGYNEQFF. Here the CDR3 DNA reads TGTGCCAGTAGTATAGCCGAGGGAGCAGGCTACAATGAGCAGTTCTTC.

V is TRBV2 and J is TRBJ2-2, with 7 bases aligning to TRBD1. V lost 6 bases to trimming and J lost 6 bases; unmatched junction nucleotides: 1. The CDR3 is 12 residues long. Germline assignment: CDR1 SNHLY and CDR2 FYNNEI. CDR3 DNA: TGTGCCAGCAGACAGGGGTCCGGGGAGCTGTTTTTT. Translating it yields CASRQGSGELFF.

The chain carries TRBV19 and TRBJ2-3; 10 nucleotides match TRBD1. The V gene end was trimmed by 3 bases and the J gene end by 1 base; junction bases not matched to a gene: 1. There are 15 residues in the CDR3. Per the germline V gene, CDR1 is LNHDA and CDR2 is SQIVND (reference sequence). The CDR3 DNA sequence: TGTGCCAGTAGTATGGGGACAGGGGGCACAGATACGCAGTATTTT. This codes for CASSMGTGGTDTQYF.

The chain has TRBV15 and TRBJ2-3, with 7 bases lining up with TRBD2. V lost 7 bases and J lost 2; bases outside the gene matches: 3. The CDR3 runs 13 residues. CDR1 is LNHNV, CDR2 YYDKDF, per germline (reference sequence). For the CDR3, the DNA is TGTGCCACCACGACTAGCCCCACAGATACGCAGTATTTT. This encodes CATTTSPTDTQYF.

The chain joins TRBV5-5 to TRBJ1-1; a possible D gene is TRBD1 (5 bases). CDR1 is SGHKS, CDR2 YYEKEE, per germline (reference sequence). The ends were cut back, 1 base at V and 3 bases at J, with 10 bases in the middle. This CDR3 comprises 14 residues. For the CDR3, the DNA is TGTGCCAGCAGCTTGTGGGGGGAGGACACTGAAGCTTTCTTT. This translates into CASSLWGEDTEAFF.

The rearrangement joins TRBV27 to TRBJ1-2; no reliable D call. This CDR3 region has 13 residues. Germline CDR1 reads MNHEY; CDR2 reads SMNVEV (reference sequence). Deletions cut 1 base from V and 4 bases from J, with 7 bases between. CDR3 loop: CASSLLSGYGYTF. For the CDR3, the DNA is TGTGCCAGCAGTTTATTATCTGGCTATGGCTACACCTTC.

The genes are TRBV5-1 and TRBJ2-5, with TRBD2 identical over 7 bases. Germline V gene data show CDR1 as SGHRS and CDR2 as YFSETQ. This CDR3 comprises 16 residues. V lost 4 bases to trimming and J lost 7 bases; unmatched junction nucleotides: 16. In DNA form, the CDR3 reads TGCGCCAGCAGCCCGGAGGGAGGGTTGGTCCGTCGGACCCAGTACTTC. This gives the protein CASSPEGGLVRRTQYF.

V usage is TRBV19 and J usage is TRBJ1-5, with a weak D call TRBD1 (6 bases). Germline assignment: CDR1 LNHDA and CDR2 SQIVND (reference sequence). Trimming removed 9 bases from V and 5 bases from J, with 11 bases in between. CDR3 length: 12 residues. The DNA of the CDR3 is TGTGCCAGCAGGACAGCGTATCAGCCCCAGCATTTT. Translated, it gives CASRTAYQPQHF.

Turning to this clone: Other DNA sequences within the sample encode an identical CDR3. The V call is TRBV9, the J call TRBJ1-2; 10 bases line up with TRBD1. V dropped 0 bases and J dropped 8; count of bases not matched to a gene: 4. Germline lookup yields CDR1 SGDLS and CDR2 YYNGEE. The CDR3 sequence is 14 residues long. In DNA form, the CDR3 reads TGTGCCAGCAGCGTAGGGACAGGGGGTAGGGGCTACACCTTC. It encodes CASSVGTGGRGYTF.

This clone appeared many times. The chain links TRBV19 to TRBJ2-7; a weak D match, TRBD1 (6 bases). With 6 bases removed from V and 1 base from J, the gap between germline ends came to 16 bases. The CDR3 extends over 15 amino acids. Germline loops: CDR1 LNHDA, CDR2 SQIVND (reference sequence). The CDR3 sequence: CASRQGHQVSYEQYF. CDR3 coding DNA: TGTGCCAGTAGACAGGGACACCAAGTTTCCTACGAGCAGTACTTC.

This chain joins TRBV7-2 and TRBJ2-7; TRBD1 matches 7 bases. The CDR3 is 14 amino acids. Germline V CDR1 and CDR2: SGHTA, FQGNSA. V shed 5 bases and J 3 bases; nucleotides not matched to a gene: 7. The CDR3 coding sequence is TGTGCCAGCAGCCAGAGGACAGGAGGCTACGAGCAGTACTTC. Translated, it gives CASSQRTGGYEQYF.

The chain recombines TRBV27 with TRBJ2-5; TRBD2 agrees at 7 bases. Germline CDR1 reads MNHEY; CDR2 reads SMNVEV (reference sequence). This CDR3 is built from 15 residues. V shed 4 bases and J 3 bases; nucleotides not matched to a gene: 8. CDR3 in DNA: TGTGCCAGCAGTTCGTGGGGAGGGGAGAAAGAGACCCAGTACTTC. Translating it yields CASSSWGGEKETQYF.

The chain links TRBV28 to TRBJ2-5; possible D gene TRBD1, 6 bases. This CDR3 spans 15 amino acids. Germline-derived CDR1 and CDR2 are MDHEN and SYDVKM. Trimming took 6 bases from V and 1 from J, leaving 15 bases between them. CDR3 amino acids: CASSRPGHIQETQYF. In DNA form, the CDR3 reads TGTGCCAGCAGCCGACCGGGACACATCCAAGAGACCCAGTACTTC.

This clone occurred a few times. Other DNA sequences from this sample encode an identical CDR3 as well. The V call is TRBV7-2, the J call TRBJ2-1; D remains ambiguous. The CDR3 runs to 13 residues. Per the germline V gene, CDR1 is SGHTA and CDR2 is FQGNSA. Trimming removed 3 bases from V and 4 bases from J, with 7 bases in between. DNA for the CDR3: TGTGCCAGCAGCTTGGTTCTATACAATGAGCAGTTCTTC. Encoded protein: CASSLVLYNEQFF.

The CDR3 sequence: CASSSQGNYGYTF. DNA for the CDR3: TGTGCCAGCAGTTCCCAGGGGAACTATGGCTACACCTTC. The chain is built from TRBV28 and TRBJ1-2; perhaps TRBD1 as D (6 bases). Germline CDR1 MDHEN, CDR2 SYDVKM. There are 13 residues in the CDR3. The V and J ends lost 4 bases and 2 bases respectively, with 8 bases between them.

The V call is TRBV4-1, the J call TRBJ2-3, with 7 bases fitting TRBD1. This CDR3 spans 14 amino acids. Trimming took 6 bases from V and 3 from J; bases not matched to a gene: 6. The germline gives CDR1 MGHRA, CDR2 YSYEKL. CDR3 residues: CASRKGALTDTQYF. In nucleotides, the CDR3 is TGCGCCAGCAGAAAGGGGGCGCTGACAGATACGCAGTATTTT.

The chain carries TRBV7-9 and TRBJ1-2; D call uncertain. V was clipped by 3 bases and J by 5 bases, with 10 bases between them. The CDR3 contains 13 residues. CDR1 is SEHNR, CDR2 FQNEAQ, per germline (reference sequence). This CDR3 reads CASSFGGSYGYTF. The CDR3 DNA is TGTGCCAGCAGCTTTGGAGGGTCTTATGGCTACACCTTC.

The V and J genes are TRBV10-3 and TRBJ1-1; 8 nucleotides match TRBD1. CDR1 and CDR2 (germline): ENHRY, SYGVKD. V lost 6 bases, J lost 0 bases, and 3 bases stayed unmatched. The CDR3 runs 14 residues. The CDR3 nucleotides read TGTGCCATCAGCGGACAGGGAATGAACACTGAAGCTTTCTTT. Protein: CAISGQGMNTEAFF.

This chain uses TRBV5-1 with TRBJ2-1; D not certain. CDR3 size: 14 residues. The V gene lost 2 bases and the J gene lost 8 bases, with 14 bases spanning the gap. The V gene's germline CDR1 is SGHRS and CDR2 YFSETQ. DNA of the CDR3: TGCGCCAGCAGCTTTCGTCCGACTGGGGATGAGCAGTTCTTC. This encodes CASSFRPTGDEQFF.

This chain uses TRBV7-2 with TRBJ2-2, with a tentative D call TRBD2 (6 bases). V lost 3 bases to trimming and J lost 2 bases, with 10 bases between them. This CDR3 spans 15 amino acids. CDR1 SGHTA and CDR2 FQGNSA come from the germline V gene. The CDR3 spells CASSFVGTNTGELFF. DNA of the CDR3: TGTGCCAGCAGCTTCGTCGGGACTAACACCGGGGAGCTGTTTTTT.